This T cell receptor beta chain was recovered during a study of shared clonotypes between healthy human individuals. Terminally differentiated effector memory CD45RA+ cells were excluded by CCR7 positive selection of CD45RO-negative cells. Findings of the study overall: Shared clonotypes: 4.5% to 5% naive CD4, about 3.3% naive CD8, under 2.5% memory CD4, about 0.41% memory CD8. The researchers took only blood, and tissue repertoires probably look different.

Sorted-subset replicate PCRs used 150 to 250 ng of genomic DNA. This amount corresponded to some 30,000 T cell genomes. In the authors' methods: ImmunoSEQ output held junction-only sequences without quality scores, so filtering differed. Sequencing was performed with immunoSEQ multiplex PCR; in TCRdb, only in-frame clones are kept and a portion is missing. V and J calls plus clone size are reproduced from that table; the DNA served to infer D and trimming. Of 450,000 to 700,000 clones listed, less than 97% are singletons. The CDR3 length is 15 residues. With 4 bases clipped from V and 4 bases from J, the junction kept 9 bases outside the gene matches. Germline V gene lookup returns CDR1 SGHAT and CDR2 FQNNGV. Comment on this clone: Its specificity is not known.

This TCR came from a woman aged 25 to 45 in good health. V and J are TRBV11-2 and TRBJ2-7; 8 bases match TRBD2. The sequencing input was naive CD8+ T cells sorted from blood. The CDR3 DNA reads TGTGCCAGCAGCTCCCCAGCGGGGGTTGATTACGAGCAGTACTTC. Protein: CASSSPAGVDYEQYF.